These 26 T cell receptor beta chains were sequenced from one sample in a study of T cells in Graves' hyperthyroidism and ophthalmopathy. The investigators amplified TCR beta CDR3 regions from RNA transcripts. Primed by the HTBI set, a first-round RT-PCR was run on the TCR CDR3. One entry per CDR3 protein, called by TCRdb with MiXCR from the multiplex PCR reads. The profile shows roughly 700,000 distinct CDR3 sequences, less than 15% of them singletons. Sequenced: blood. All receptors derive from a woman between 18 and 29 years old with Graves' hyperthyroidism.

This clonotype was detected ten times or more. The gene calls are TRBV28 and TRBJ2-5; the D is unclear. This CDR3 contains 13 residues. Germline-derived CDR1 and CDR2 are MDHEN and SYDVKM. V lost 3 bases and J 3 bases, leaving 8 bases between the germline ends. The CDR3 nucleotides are TGTGCCAGCAGTTTCGCGGTTGAAGAGACCCAGTACTTC. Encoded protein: CASSFAVEETQYF.

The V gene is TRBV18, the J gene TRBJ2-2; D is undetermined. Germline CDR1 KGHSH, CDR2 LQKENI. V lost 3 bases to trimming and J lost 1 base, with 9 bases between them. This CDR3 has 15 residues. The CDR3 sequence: CASSPWTKNTGELFF. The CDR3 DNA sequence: TGTGCCAGCTCACCTTGGACGAAGAACACCGGGGAGCTGTTTTTT.

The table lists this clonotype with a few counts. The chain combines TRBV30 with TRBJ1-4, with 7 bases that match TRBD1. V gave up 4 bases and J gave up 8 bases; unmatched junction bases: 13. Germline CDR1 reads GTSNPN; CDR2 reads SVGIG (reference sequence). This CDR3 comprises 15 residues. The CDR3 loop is CAWTSGGGRGEKLFF. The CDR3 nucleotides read TGTGCCTGGACCTCTGGAGGGGGCCGTGGAGAAAAACTGTTTTTT.

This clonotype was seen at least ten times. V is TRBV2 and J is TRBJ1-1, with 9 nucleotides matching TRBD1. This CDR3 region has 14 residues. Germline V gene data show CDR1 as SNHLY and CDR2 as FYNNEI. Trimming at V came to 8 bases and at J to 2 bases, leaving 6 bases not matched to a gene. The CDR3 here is CASRNRGLNTEAFF. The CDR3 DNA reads TGTGCCAGCCGAAACAGGGGGCTAAACACTGAAGCTTTCTTT.

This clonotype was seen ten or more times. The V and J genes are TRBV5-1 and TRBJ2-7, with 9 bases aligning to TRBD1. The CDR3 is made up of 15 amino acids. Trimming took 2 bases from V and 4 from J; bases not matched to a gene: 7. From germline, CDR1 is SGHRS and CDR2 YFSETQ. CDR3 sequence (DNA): TGCGCCAGCAGCTTTGGGACAGGGCAGGTGTACGAGCAGTACTTC. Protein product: CASSFGTGQVYEQYF. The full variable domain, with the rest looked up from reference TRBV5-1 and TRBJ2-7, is KAGVTQTPRYLIKTRGQQVTLSCSPISGHRSVSWYQQTPGQGLQFLFEYFSETQRNKGNFPGRFSGRQFSNSRSEMNVSTLELGDSALYLCASSFGTGQVYEQYFGPGTRLTVT.

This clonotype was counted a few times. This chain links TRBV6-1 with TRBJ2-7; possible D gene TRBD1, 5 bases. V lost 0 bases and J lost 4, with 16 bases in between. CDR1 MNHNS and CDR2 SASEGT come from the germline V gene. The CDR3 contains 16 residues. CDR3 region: CASSEAWGLKGYEQYF. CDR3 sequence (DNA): TGTGCCAGCAGTGAAGCTTGGGGCCTGAAGGGGTACGAGCAGTACTTC.

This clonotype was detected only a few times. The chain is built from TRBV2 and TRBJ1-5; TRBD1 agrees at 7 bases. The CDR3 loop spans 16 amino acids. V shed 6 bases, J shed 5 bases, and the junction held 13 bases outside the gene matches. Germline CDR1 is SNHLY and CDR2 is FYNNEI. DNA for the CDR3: TGTGCCAGCAGGGTTCAGCCGGGACAGACTGATCAGCCCCAGCATTTT. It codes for CASRVQPGQTDQPQHF.

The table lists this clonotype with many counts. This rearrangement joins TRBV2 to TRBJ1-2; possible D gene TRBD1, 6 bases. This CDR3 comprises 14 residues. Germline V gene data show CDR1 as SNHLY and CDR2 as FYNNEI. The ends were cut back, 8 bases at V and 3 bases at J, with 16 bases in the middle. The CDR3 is CASLSPGEDYGYTF. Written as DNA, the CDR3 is TGTGCCAGCCTGAGCCCAGGGGAGGACTATGGCTACACCTTC.

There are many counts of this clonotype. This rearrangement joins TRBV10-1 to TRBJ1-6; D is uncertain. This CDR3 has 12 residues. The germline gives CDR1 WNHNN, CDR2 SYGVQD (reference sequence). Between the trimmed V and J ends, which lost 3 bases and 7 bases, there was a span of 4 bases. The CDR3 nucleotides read TGCGCCAGCAGTGAAGGGAATTCACCCCTCCACTTT. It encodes CASSEGNSPLHF.

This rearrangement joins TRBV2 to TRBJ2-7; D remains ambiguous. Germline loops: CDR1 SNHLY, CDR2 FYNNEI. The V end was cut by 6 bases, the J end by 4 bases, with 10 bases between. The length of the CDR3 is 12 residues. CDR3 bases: TGTGCCAGCAGGGAGTTTTTATACGAGCAGTACTTC. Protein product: CASREFLYEQYF.

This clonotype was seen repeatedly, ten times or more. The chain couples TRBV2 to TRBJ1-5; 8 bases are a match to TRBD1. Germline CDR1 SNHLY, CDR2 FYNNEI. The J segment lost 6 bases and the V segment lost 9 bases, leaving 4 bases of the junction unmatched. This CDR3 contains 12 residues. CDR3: CASRQGFQPQHF. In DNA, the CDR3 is TGTGCCAGTAGACAGGGGTTTCAGCCCCAGCATTTT.

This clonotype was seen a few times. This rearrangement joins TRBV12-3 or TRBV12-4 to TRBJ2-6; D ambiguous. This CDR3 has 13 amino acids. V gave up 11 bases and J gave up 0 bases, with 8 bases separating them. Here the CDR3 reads CACRPSGANVLTF. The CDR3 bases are TGTGCCTGCCGTCCCTCTGGGGCCAACGTCCTGACTTTC.

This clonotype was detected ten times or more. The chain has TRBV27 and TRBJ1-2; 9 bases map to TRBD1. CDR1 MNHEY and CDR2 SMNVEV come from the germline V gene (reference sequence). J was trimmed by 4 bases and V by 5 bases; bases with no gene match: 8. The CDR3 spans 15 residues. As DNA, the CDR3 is TGTGCCAGCAGTCGAACCGGGACAGGGCTCTATGGCTACACCTTC. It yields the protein CASSRTGTGLYGYTF.

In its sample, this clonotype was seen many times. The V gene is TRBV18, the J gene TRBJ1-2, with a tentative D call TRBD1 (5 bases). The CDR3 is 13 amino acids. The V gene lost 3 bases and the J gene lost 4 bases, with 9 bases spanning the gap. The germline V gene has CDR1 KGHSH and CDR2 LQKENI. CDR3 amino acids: CASSPGGTYGYTF. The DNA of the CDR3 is TGTGCCAGCTCACCGGGGGGGACCTATGGCTACACCTTC. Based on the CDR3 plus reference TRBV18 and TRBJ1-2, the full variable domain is NAGVMQNPRHLVRRRGQEARLRCSPMKGHSHVYWYRQLPEEGLKFMVYLQKENIIDESGMPKERFSAEFPKEGPSILRIQQVVRGDSAAYFCASSPGGTYGYTFGSGTRLTVV.

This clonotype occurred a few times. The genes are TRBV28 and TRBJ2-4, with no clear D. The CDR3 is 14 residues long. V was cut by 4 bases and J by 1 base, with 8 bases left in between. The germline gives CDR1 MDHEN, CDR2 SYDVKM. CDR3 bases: TGTGCCAGCAGTTCCAGTTGGGCCAAAAACATTCAGTACTTC. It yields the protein CASSSSWAKNIQYF.

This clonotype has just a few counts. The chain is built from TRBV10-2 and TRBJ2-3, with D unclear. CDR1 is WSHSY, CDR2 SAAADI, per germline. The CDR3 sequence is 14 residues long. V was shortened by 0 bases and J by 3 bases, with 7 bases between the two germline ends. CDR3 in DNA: TGCGCCAGCAGTGAGTCGTGGGTTACAGATACGCAGTATTTT. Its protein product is CASSESWVTDTQYF.

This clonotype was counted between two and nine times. The CDR3 region is CASVRTGSYEQYF. DNA for the CDR3: TGTGCCAGCGTGAGGACCGGTTCCTACGAGCAGTACTTC. This chain links TRBV7-8 with TRBJ2-7; no clear D. This CDR3 is 13 amino acids long. Deletions cut 8 bases from V and 1 base from J, with 12 bases between. The germline CDR1 and CDR2 sequences are SGHVS and FQNEAQ.

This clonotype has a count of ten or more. DNA of the CDR3: TGTGCCAGCAGCTCGACTAGCGGGAAGCACTACAATGAGCAGTTCTTC. Protein sequence: CASSSTSGKHYNEQFF. V and J are TRBV7-3 and TRBJ2-1, with TRBD2 matching over 11 bases. The CDR3 spans 16 residues. Trimming removed 4 bases from V and 3 bases from J; junction bases left unmatched: 5. Germline loops: CDR1 SGHTA, CDR2 FQGTGA. The full variable domain, its missing parts supplied by reference TRBV7-3 and TRBJ2-1, is GAGVSQTPSNKVTEKGKYVELRCDPISGHTALYWYRQSLGQGPEFLIYFQGTGAADDSGLPNDRFFAVRPEGSVSTLKIQRTERGDSAVYLCASSSTSGKHYNEQFFGPGTRLTVL.

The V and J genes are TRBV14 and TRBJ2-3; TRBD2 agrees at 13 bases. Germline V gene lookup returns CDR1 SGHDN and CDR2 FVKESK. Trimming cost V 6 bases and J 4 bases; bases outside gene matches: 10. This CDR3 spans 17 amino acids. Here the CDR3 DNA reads TGTGCCAGCAGTCACCTTCCGGGACTAGCGGGATCAGATACGCAGTATTTT. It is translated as CASSHLPGLAGSDTQYF.

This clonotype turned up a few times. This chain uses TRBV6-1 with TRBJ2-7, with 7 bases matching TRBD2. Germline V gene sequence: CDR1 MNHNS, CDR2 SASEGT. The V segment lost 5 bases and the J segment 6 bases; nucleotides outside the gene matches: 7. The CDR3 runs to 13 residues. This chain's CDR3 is CASSLTSSTEQYF. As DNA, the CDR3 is TGTGCCAGCAGTTTGACTAGCTCCACCGAGCAGTACTTC.

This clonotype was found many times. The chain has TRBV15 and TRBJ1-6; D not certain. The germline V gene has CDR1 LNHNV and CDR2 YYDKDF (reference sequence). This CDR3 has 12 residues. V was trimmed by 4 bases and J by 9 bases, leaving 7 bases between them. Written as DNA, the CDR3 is TGTGCCACCAGCACCGGGAGTTCACCCCTCCACTTT. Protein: CATSTGSSPLHF.

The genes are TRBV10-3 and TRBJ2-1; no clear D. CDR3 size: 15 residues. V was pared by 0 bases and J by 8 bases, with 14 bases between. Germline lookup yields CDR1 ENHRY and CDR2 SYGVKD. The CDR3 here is CAISESGQFNDEQFF. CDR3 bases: TGTGCCATCAGTGAGTCCGGGCAGTTTAATGATGAGCAGTTCTTC.

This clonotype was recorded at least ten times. In nucleotides, the CDR3 is TGTGCCAGCAGTCCTACTAGCGGGAGAATATTAGATACGCAGTATTTT. This codes for CASSPTSGRILDTQYF. The chain joins TRBV12-3 or TRBV12-4 to TRBJ2-3; 11 bases match TRBD2. The V segment lost 5 bases and the J segment 5 bases; nucleotides outside the gene matches: 9. CDR3 length equals 16 residues.

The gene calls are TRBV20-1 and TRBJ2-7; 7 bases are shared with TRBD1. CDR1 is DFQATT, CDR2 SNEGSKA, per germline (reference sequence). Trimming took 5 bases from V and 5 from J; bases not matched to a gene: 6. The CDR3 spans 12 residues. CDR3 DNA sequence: TGCAGTGCTCAGGGGGTGATCGACGAGCAGTACTTC. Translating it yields CSAQGVIDEQYF.

The CDR3 bases are TGCAGCGTTCAGGGACAGACAAACACTGAAGCTTTCTTT. Encoded protein: CSVQGQTNTEAFF. J is TRBJ1-1 and V is TRBV29-1, with 7 bases aligning to TRBD1. Germline V gives CDR1 SQVTM, CDR2 ANQGSEA. This CDR3 region has 13 residues. The ends lost 5 bases at V and 2 bases at J; junction bases unmatched: 5.

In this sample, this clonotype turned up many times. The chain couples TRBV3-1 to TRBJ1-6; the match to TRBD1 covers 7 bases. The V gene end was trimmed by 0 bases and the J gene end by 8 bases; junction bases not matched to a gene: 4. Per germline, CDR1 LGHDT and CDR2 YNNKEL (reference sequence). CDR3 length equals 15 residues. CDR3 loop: CASSQDSRGDSPLHF. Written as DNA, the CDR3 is TGTGCCAGCAGCCAAGATAGCAGGGGGGATTCACCCCTCCACTTT.